Listed here are 6 T cell receptor beta chains from one sample, sequenced in a study of neurological immune-mediated disorders. TCRdb independently ran MiXCR on the 5' RACE reads; one entry per CDR3 protein. The data contain under 85,000 distinct CDR3 sequences, 13% to 15% of them singletons. Sequencing used PBMCs. These receptors originate from a woman aged 45-60 years in good health.

This clonotype has ten or more counts. The rearrangement joins TRBV5-1 to TRBJ2-3, with TRBD2 matching over 7 bases. With V trimmed by 4 bases and J by 5 bases, 10 bases remained unmatched. CDR3 length: 15 residues. Germline V gene data show CDR1 as SGHRS and CDR2 as YFSETQ. The CDR3 DNA reads as TGCGCCAGCAGCCTCGGACGGGGAGGGGAAGATACGCAGTATTTT. Protein: CASSLGRGGEDTQYF.

This clonotype came up many times. This chain connects TRBV20-1 to TRBJ1-6; 7 bases match TRBD1. J lost 8 bases, V lost 5 bases, and 12 bases had no gene match. Per germline, CDR1 DFQATT and CDR2 SNEGSKA (reference sequence). The CDR3 has 15 amino acids. The CDR3 DNA reads TGCAGTGCTCCCCAACATCTCGACAGGGATTCACCCCTCCACTTT. This codes for CSAPQHLDRDSPLHF.

This clonotype has at least ten counts. The CDR3 bases are TGTGCCAGCAGCCCGAGACCGATTGCCGGAAACACCATATATTTT. Protein: CASSPRPIAGNTIYF. The chain carries TRBV5-5 and TRBJ1-3; D remains unclear. CDR1 SGHKS and CDR2 YYEKEE come from the germline V gene (reference sequence). The V end lost 4 bases, the J end lost 4 bases, and 15 bases lay between the germline ends. This CDR3 has 15 residues.

This clonotype was seen once. V is TRBV18 and J is TRBJ2-5; weak D call: TRBD2 (6 bases). The germline V gene encodes CDR1 KGHSH and CDR2 LQKENI. V was cut by 6 bases and J by 1 base, with 15 bases left in between. The CDR3 consists of 15 residues. The CDR3 protein is CASSPIPSAQETQYF. CDR3 in DNA: TGTGCCAGCTCGCCGATCCCTAGCGCCCAAGAGACCCAGTACTTC.

This clonotype was recorded many times. The chain employs TRBV5-1 and TRBJ2-1; D unclear. CDR3 length: 16 amino acids. CDR1 SGHRS and CDR2 YFSETQ come from the germline V gene. Trimming left V 5 bases short and J 1 base short, with 16 bases between. DNA for the CDR3: TGCGCCAGCAGTTTTGCGTCCGGCGGATCCTACAATGAGCAGTTCTTC. This translates into CASSFASGGSYNEQFF.

This clonotype was detected ten times or more. The V call is TRBV20-1, the J call TRBJ2-7; D may be TRBD1 (6 bases). CDR1 is DFQATT, CDR2 SNEGSKA, per germline (reference sequence). V lost 0 bases and J 6 bases, leaving 6 bases between the germline ends. CDR3 size: 11 residues. The CDR3 spells CSAREGGEQYF. CDR3 bases: TGCAGTGCTAGAGAAGGGGGCGAGCAGTACTTC.